The rows below give T cell receptor beta chains drawn from one sample of a study of patients and donors after allogeneic stem cell transplantation. A single record per CDR3 protein comes from TCRdb applying MiXCR to the RT-PCR reads. The sample has roughly 230,000 distinct CDR3 sequences, roughly 14% seen once. The sequenced sample consisted of blood, either unsorted or a sorted T cell fraction (not recorded which). The source of these receptors is a human donor who was either an allogeneic HSCT recipient or a stem cell or donor lymphocyte infusion donor (not recorded which). It is not recorded whose cells these are; they may come from a transplant donor. The CDR3 runs from the conserved cysteine through the conserved F or W. A D gene is named only where the DNA matches it firmly. Size tells how often a clone was seen (once, few, many) or the class of an expanded clone, and some rows leave it out.

size	V	D	J	DNA	CDR3
many	TRBV12-3/TRBV12-4	TRBD1	TRBJ1-3	TGTGCCAGCAGTTTACTGAGGACAGGGTTATTTGCTGGAAACACCATATATTTT	CASSLLRTGLFAGNTIYF
.	TRBV5-4	TRBD2	TRBJ2-7	TGTGCCAGCAGCTTGGCCGGCGGGAGGGTCCTGAGTCGGGAGCAGTACTTC	CASSLAGGRVLSREQYF
few	TRBV27	TRBD1	TRBJ2-6	TGTGCCAGCAGTCAGCGGTACAGGGGGCGCTCTGGGGCCAACGTCCTGACTTTC	CASSQRYRGRSGANVLTF
few	TRBV4-1	TRBD2	TRBJ2-1	TGCGCCAGCAGCCAAGAGCGACTAGCGACCAAAAATGAGCAGTTCTTC	CASSQERLATKNEQFF
.	TRBV2	TRBD1	TRBJ1-1	TGTGCCAGCCGGTGGGCAGGGGGTACTGAAGCTTTCTTT	CASRWAGGTEAFF
.	TRBV10-3	.	TRBJ2-5	TGTGCCATCAGTGCTCCATTCCAAGAGACCCAGTACTTC	CAISAPFQETQYF
.	TRBV6-1	.	TRBJ2-5	TGTGCCAGCAGTGCTTTAAGGACCGAGACCCAGTACTTC	CASSALRTETQYF
few	TRBV7-6	TRBD1	TRBJ2-5	TGTGCCAGCAGCTTCGGACAGGGGGCGATGGAGACCCAGTACTTC	CASSFGQGAMETQYF
few	TRBV7-9	TRBD1	TRBJ2-7	TGTGCCAGCAGCTTAGTTACAGGGGTCGAGCAGTACTTC	CASSLVTGVEQYF
few	TRBV6-1	.	TRBJ2-2	TGTGCCAGCAGTGAACAGGACAGAACCGGGGAGCTGTTTTTT	CASSEQDRTGELFF
.	TRBV20-1	.	TRBJ2-1	TGCAGTGCTAGAGAGGGCGGGCTCTACAATGAGCAGTTCTTC	CSAREGGLYNEQFF
.	TRBV20-1	TRBD1	TRBJ1-3	TGCAGTGCAGAAGGACAGGGTTCTGGAAACACCATATATTTT	CSAEGQGSGNTIYF
few	TRBV6-2/TRBV6-3	TRBD2	TRBJ2-1	TGTGCCAGCAATAGACTAGCGGGCTACAATGAGCAGTTCTTC	CASNRLAGYNEQFF
.	TRBV11-2	.	TRBJ2-7	TGTGCCAGCAGCCCCGGACAGATTTCCTACGAGCAGTACTTC	CASSPGQISYEQYF
many	TRBV3-1	.	TRBJ2-7	TGTGCCAGCAGCCACGGGGATTACGAGCAGTACTTC	CASSHGDYEQYF
many	TRBV4-2	.	TRBJ1-4	TGTGCCAGCAGCCTTGCGGGCGGACAGCCAACTAATGAAAAACTGTTTTTT	CASSLAGGQPTNEKLFF
many	TRBV5-6	.	TRBJ1-3	TGTGCCAGCAGCCCCGGGGCGAGAACTGGAAACACCATATATTTT	CASSPGARTGNTIYF
.	TRBV6-1	.	TRBJ2-7	TGTGCCAGCAGTGAAATTTGGGGCAGGCTCTACGAGCAGTACTTC	CASSEIWGRLYEQYF
few	TRBV6-6	.	TRBJ1-1	TGTGCCAGCAGTTACGGTTACACTGAAGCTTTCTTT	CASSYGYTEAFF
.	TRBV19	.	TRBJ1-5	TGTGCCAGTACCTACGGGACGGAACGAAACAATCAGCCCCAGCATTTT	CASTYGTERNNQPQHF
.	TRBV5-1	.	TRBJ2-7	TGCGCCAGCAGCTTGGTGTTAAGCTCCTACGAGCAGTACTTC	CASSLVLSSYEQYF
.	TRBV7-2	.	TRBJ1-5	TGTGCCAGCAGTCCGCTGGGGGGCGGCCAGCCCCAGCATTTT	CASSPLGGGQPQHF
few	TRBV10-3	TRBD2	TRBJ2-1	TGTGCCATCAGTGTAGCGGGAGGGGTTAATGAGCAGTTCTTC	CAISVAGGVNEQFF
.	TRBV5-1	TRBD2	TRBJ2-3	TGCGCCAGCCGGCTTAGCGGGAGCACAGATACGCAGTATTTT	CASRLSGSTDTQYF
many	TRBV6-5	.	TRBJ2-7	TGTGCCAGCAGTGACAGTTACGAGCAGTACTTC	CASSDSYEQYF
many	TRBV10-3	.	TRBJ1-1	TGTGCCACCATGACGGTGAACACTGAAGCTTTCTTT	CATMTVNTEAFF
few	TRBV4-2	.	TRBJ2-7	TGTGCCAGCAGCCAAGACCGGGGGTCCTACGAGCAGTACTTC	CASSQDRGSYEQYF
.	TRBV28	TRBD1	TRBJ1-4	TGTGCCAGCAGAACAGGGGGCGCAGGTGAAAAACTGTTTTTT	CASRTGGAGEKLFF
.	TRBV6-1	.	TRBJ1-2	TGTGCCAGCCTTACACCCGGCTCAGCTAACTATGGCTACACCTTC	CASLTPGSANYGYTF
.	TRBV9	.	TRBJ2-1	TGTGCCAGCAGCGTAGGCGAGCGACTGCGATCCTACAATGAGCAGTTCTTC	CASSVGERLRSYNEQFF
.	TRBV19	.	TRBJ1-5	TGTGCCAGTAGCGAGGTGGGGAGAAGACAGCCCCAGCATTTT	CASSEVGRRQPQHF
many	TRBV6-1	TRBD1	TRBJ2-7	TGTGCCACTTCGACCGGGACAGGGGTCTACGAGCAGTACTTC	CATSTGTGVYEQYF
.	TRBV18	.	TRBJ1-2	TGTGCCAGCTCACCAGACATTAACTCTTATGGCTACACCTTC	CASSPDINSYGYTF
many	TRBV29-1	TRBD2	TRBJ2-2	TGCAGCGCCCGGTCTGGGACCCGGGGGGCCGGGGAGCTGTTTTTT	CSARSGTRGAGELFF
many	TRBV7-9	.	TRBJ1-2	TGTGCCAGCATCAGGGACCGAGCTAACTATGGCTACACCTTC	CASIRDRANYGYTF
few	TRBV15	.	TRBJ2-5	TGTGCCACCAGCAGGGAGGGGAAGACCCAGTACTTC	CATSREGKTQYF
.	TRBV5-1	TRBD2	TRBJ2-7	TGCGCCAGCAGCTTGCCGGGGGGAACCTACGAGCAGTACTTC	CASSLPGGTYEQYF
.	TRBV5-1	.	TRBJ2-2	TGCGCCAGCAGCGTACAAAACGCGAACACCGGGGAGCTGTTTTTT	CASSVQNANTGELFF
many	TRBV3-1	.	TRBJ2-5	TGTGCCAGCAGCCAAGGGCTCGGGGCACAAGAGACCCAGTACTTC	CASSQGLGAQETQYF
many	TRBV6-1	.	TRBJ1-5	TGTGCCAGCAGTGACGGCCCGGGACAACATCAGCCCCAGCATTTT	CASSDGPGQHQPQHF
many	TRBV12-3/TRBV12-4	.	TRBJ2-6	TGTGCCAGCAGTCTATCAGGGAGCTCTGGGGCCAACGTCCTGACTTTC	CASSLSGSSGANVLTF
.	TRBV11-3	TRBD2	TRBJ2-3	TGTGCCAGCAGCTCGGGACTAGCAGTTGATACGCAGTATTTT	CASSSGLAVDTQYF
few	TRBV9	TRBD1	TRBJ2-3	TGTGCCAGCAGCCCAGGACAGGGGGGAGATACGCAGTATTTT	CASSPGQGGDTQYF
few	TRBV2	.	TRBJ1-5	TGTGCCAGCAGTGAAGAAAGGCTTAGCAATCAGCCCCAGCATTTT	CASSEERLSNQPQHF
few	TRBV6-1	.	TRBJ1-5	TGTGCCAGCAGTCGGGGTCGGCTTAGCAATCAGCCCCAGCATTTT	CASSRGRLSNQPQHF
few	TRBV6-2/TRBV6-3	.	TRBJ1-1	TGTGCCAGCAGTTCGACAGTGATGAACACTGAAGCTTTCTTT	CASSSTVMNTEAFF
few	TRBV19	.	TRBJ2-1	TGTGCCAGTACCGGGCAGGGGCTGATCTACAATGAGCAGTTCTTC	CASTGQGLIYNEQFF
few	TRBV6-1	.	TRBJ2-7	TGTGCCAGCAGTGAATTCGGCACCTACTACGAGCAGTACTTC	CASSEFGTYYEQYF
.	TRBV19	.	TRBJ2-4	TGTGCCAGTAGTATTAACATCAAAAACATTCAGTACTTC	CASSINIKNIQYF
.	TRBV12-3/TRBV12-4	.	TRBJ1-4	TGTGCCAGCAGCATGGACGGTGGGGAAAAACTGTTTTTT	CASSMDGGEKLFF
.	TRBV7-2	.	TRBJ1-5	TGTGCCAGCAGCTCCGCTGTTTGGGGACACCAGCCCCAGCATTTT	CASSSAVWGHQPQHF
many	TRBV7-7	.	TRBJ2-2	TGTGCCAGCAGCCCGGGCGGCACCGGGGAGCTGTTTTTT	CASSPGGTGELFF
.	TRBV3-1	.	TRBJ1-1	TGTGCCAGCAGCCAAGCGCCGGGGACTGGAGCTTTCTTT	CASSQAPGTGAFF
few	TRBV7-2	.	TRBJ2-5	TGTGCCAGCAGCGCCGCCCGGGTCACTTACCAAGAGACCCAGTACTTC	CASSAARVTYQETQYF
.	TRBV2	.	TRBJ1-4	TGTGCCAGCAGTCTACAGCCCCGGGAAAAACTGTTTTTT	CASSLQPREKLFF